This T cell receptor (beta chain) derives from a study of T-cell reconstitution after alpha-beta-depleted transplantation in children. This clonotype has only a few counts. Preparation of the TCRbeta library was carried out with unique molecular identifiers. TCRdb reprocessed the PCR reads with MiXCR, giving one entry per CDR3 protein. The sample holds about 340,000 distinct CDR3 sequences, about a tenth seen once. Sequencing used PBMCs from the stem cell graft donor, obtained from the stem cell graft. The receptor was isolated from a human donor who donated a stem cell graft to a child with acute lymphoblastic leukemia.

In nucleotides, the CDR3 is TGCGCCAGCAGCTGGGGGGACAGGGGATACGAGCAGTACTTC. Protein product: CASSWGDRGYEQYF. The rearrangement links TRBV5-1 to TRBJ2-7, with 10 bases aligning to TRBD1. The CDR3 extends over 14 amino acids. CDR1 SGHRS and CDR2 YFSETQ come from the germline V gene. The trim removed 3 bases at V and 4 bases at J, leaving 4 bases unmatched. The complete variable domain, with remaining parts taken from reference TRBV5-1 and TRBJ2-7, reads KAGVTQTPRYLIKTRGQQVTLSCSPISGHRSVSWYQQTPGQGLQFLFEYFSETQRNKGNFPGRFSGRQFSNSRSEMNVSTLELGDSALYLCASSWGDRGYEQYFGPGTRLTVT.